This T cell receptor (beta chain) was sequenced during a study of CD4+ T cells in melanoma. Study conclusions and caveats: A reported correlation linked neoantigen-specific CD4+ T cells to CD8+, macrophage and B cell function.

This clone has a handful of counts. Its antigen is as yet unknown. Generated by immunoSEQ multiplex PCR, the TCRdb table keeps only in-frame clones and is missing some. This table holds about 55,000 clones, nearly 70% found once. Trimming removed 11 bases from V and 3 bases from J; junction bases left unmatched: 11. There are 14 residues in the CDR3. The germline gives CDR1 ENHRY, CDR2 SYGVKD. V and J are TRBV10-3 and TRBJ2-7; 9 nucleotides align to TRBD1. Source material: tumor tissue. This receptor was taken from a human donor with melanoma. CDR3 region: CAATPGQGIYEQYF. In nucleotides, the CDR3 is TGTGCCGCCACCCCTGGACAGGGGATCTACGAGCAGTACTTC.